Listed below are T cell receptor beta chains from one sample, sequenced in a study of CD8 T cells in Susac syndrome. MiXCR, run by TCRdb on the immunoSEQ multiplex PCR reads, gives a single entry per CDR3 protein. The sample contains some 99,000 distinct CDR3 sequences, less than 97% of which appear only once. Sequencing was performed on CD4+ T cells from PBMCs. The source of these receptors is a human donor in good health. CDR3s include the opening cysteine and the closing phenylalanine or tryptophan. A D gene is named only where the DNA matches it firmly. Rows may omit the clone size; those that give it use once, few, many or a size class.

d_gene: TRBD2
j_gene: TRBJ2-3
v_gene: TRBV19
abundance: -
CDR3aa: CASSIGSGSDTQYF
CDR3nt: TGTGCCAGTAGTATAGGTAGCGGGAGTGATACGCAGTATTTT

d_gene: -
j_gene: TRBJ1-1
v_gene: TRBV15
abundance: -
CDR3aa: CATSRDRPQNTEAFF
CDR3nt: TGTGCCACCAGCAGAGATAGACCGCAGAACACTGAAGCTTTCTTT

d_gene: TRBD2
j_gene: TRBJ2-7
v_gene: TRBV7-2
abundance: -
CDR3aa: CASSLFLAGGGTYEQYF
CDR3nt: TGTGCCAGCAGCTTGTTTCTAGCGGGAGGTGGGACCTACGAGCAGTACTTC

d_gene: -
j_gene: TRBJ1-2
v_gene: TRBV7-2
abundance: -
CDR3aa: CASSFGSGDGYTF
CDR3nt: TGTGCCAGCAGCTTCGGATCCGGGGATGGCTACACCTTC

d_gene: TRBD1
j_gene: TRBJ1-5
v_gene: TRBV19
abundance: -
CDR3aa: CATSDRGLHQPQHF
CDR3nt: TGTGCCACCTCCGACAGGGGGCTTCATCAGCCCCAGCATTTT

d_gene: -
j_gene: TRBJ2-2
v_gene: TRBV4-1
abundance: -
CDR3aa: CASSQGLYTGELFF
CDR3nt: TGCGCCAGCAGCCAAGGACTTTACACCGGGGAGCTGTTTTTT

d_gene: -
j_gene: TRBJ2-3
v_gene: TRBV24-1
abundance: -
CDR3aa: CATSDLLDTQYF
CDR3nt: TGTGCCACCAGTGATTTACTGGATACGCAGTATTTT

d_gene: -
j_gene: TRBJ2-1
v_gene: TRBV15
abundance: -
CDR3aa: CATSRDPFGDNEQFF
CDR3nt: TGTGCCACCAGCAGAGATCCATTTGGGGACAATGAGCAGTTCTTC

d_gene: -
j_gene: TRBJ1-3
v_gene: TRBV3-1
abundance: -
CDR3aa: CASSQDRGAGNTIYF
CDR3nt: TGTGCCAGCAGCCAAGATCGCGGTGCTGGAAACACCATATATTTT

d_gene: TRBD2
j_gene: TRBJ2-3
v_gene: TRBV5-4
abundance: -
CDR3aa: CASSLMKAGGRTDTQYF
CDR3nt: TGTGCCAGCAGCTTGATGAAGGCGGGGGGGAGAACAGATACGCAGTATTTT

d_gene: TRBD1
j_gene: TRBJ2-3
v_gene: TRBV18
abundance: -
CDR3aa: CASSPPGQGPDTQYF
CDR3nt: TGTGCCAGCTCACCGCCGGGACAGGGTCCAGATACGCAGTATTTT

d_gene: -
j_gene: TRBJ2-3
v_gene: TRBV4-1
abundance: -
CDR3aa: CASSQDAPKDTQYF
CDR3nt: TGCGCCAGCAGCCAAGATGCTCCGAAGGATACGCAGTATTTT

d_gene: -
j_gene: TRBJ2-7
v_gene: TRBV7-2
abundance: once
CDR3aa: CASSFRTTEREQYF
CDR3nt: TGTGCCAGCAGCTTTAGGACTACTGAACGCGAGCAGTACTTC

d_gene: -
j_gene: TRBJ1-6
v_gene: TRBV9
abundance: -
CDR3aa: CASSIAGSTNSPLHF
CDR3nt: TGTGCCAGCAGCATCGCGGGCTCCACCAATTCACCCCTCCACTTT

d_gene: TRBD1
j_gene: TRBJ1-5
v_gene: TRBV20-1
abundance: -
CDR3aa: CSARGGQGVYQPQHF
CDR3nt: TGCAGTGCTAGAGGTGGGCAGGGGGTTTATCAGCCCCAGCATTTT

d_gene: TRBD2
j_gene: TRBJ2-1
v_gene: TRBV6-2/TRBV6-3
abundance: -
CDR3aa: CASRRGLAGLNEQFF
CDR3nt: TGTGCCAGCAGACGGGGACTAGCGGGACTCAATGAGCAGTTCTTC

d_gene: TRBD1
j_gene: TRBJ2-1
v_gene: TRBV5-4
abundance: -
CDR3aa: CASSPPTGNSYNEQFF
CDR3nt: TGTGCCAGCAGCCCTCCGACAGGGAACTCCTACAATGAGCAGTTCTTC

d_gene: -
j_gene: TRBJ2-2
v_gene: TRBV18
abundance: -
CDR3aa: CASSPNLPGTGELFF
CDR3nt: TGTGCCAGCTCACCGAATCTACCGGGGACCGGGGAGCTGTTTTTT

d_gene: TRBD2
j_gene: TRBJ2-7
v_gene: TRBV2
abundance: once
CDR3aa: CASQRDGRYEQYF
CDR3nt: TGTGCCAGCCAGCGGGATGGCAGGTACGAGCAGTACTTC

d_gene: -
j_gene: TRBJ2-6
v_gene: TRBV7-6
abundance: few
CDR3aa: CASSTPRGYGANVLTF
CDR3nt: TGTGCCAGCAGCACCCCACGGGGTTATGGGGCCAACGTCCTGACTTTC

d_gene: TRBD1
j_gene: TRBJ1-2
v_gene: TRBV19
abundance: -
CDR3aa: CASSPRQGRYGYTF
CDR3nt: TGTGCCAGTAGTCCCCGACAGGGGAGGTATGGCTACACCTTC

d_gene: TRBD2
j_gene: TRBJ2-5
v_gene: TRBV29-1
abundance: -
CDR3aa: CSVEASGGVETQYF
CDR3nt: TGCAGCGTTGAGGCTAGCGGGGGGGTAGAGACCCAGTACTTC

d_gene: TRBD1
j_gene: TRBJ2-3
v_gene: TRBV5-1
abundance: -
CDR3aa: CASSVYRGREVYF
CDR3nt: TGCGCCAGCAGCGTTTACAGGGGGCGCGAGGTCTATTTT

d_gene: -
j_gene: TRBJ2-5
v_gene: TRBV5-6
abundance: -
CDR3aa: CASSLFETETQYF
CDR3nt: TGTGCCAGCAGCTTGTTTGAGACAGAGACCCAGTACTTC

d_gene: TRBD1
j_gene: TRBJ1-2
v_gene: TRBV29-1
abundance: -
CDR3aa: CSVEDGTGRYNGYTF
CDR3nt: TGCAGCGTTGAAGATGGGACAGGGAGGTACAATGGCTACACCTTC

d_gene: TRBD1
j_gene: TRBJ1-5
v_gene: TRBV19
abundance: -
CDR3aa: CASRPSDRGNQPQHF
CDR3nt: TGTGCCAGTAGACCATCCGACAGGGGCAATCAGCCCCAGCATTTT

d_gene: TRBD1
j_gene: TRBJ2-1
v_gene: TRBV29-1
abundance: once
CDR3aa: CSVQTSGTDSYNEQFF
CDR3nt: TGCAGCGTGCAGACTTCCGGGACAGACTCCTACAATGAGCAGTTCTTC

d_gene: TRBD1
j_gene: TRBJ2-3
v_gene: TRBV3-1
abundance: -
CDR3aa: CASSQDWTGGTDTQYF
CDR3nt: TGTGCCAGCAGCCAAGACTGGACAGGGGGCACAGATACGCAGTATTTT

d_gene: -
j_gene: TRBJ2-2
v_gene: TRBV25-1
abundance: once
CDR3aa: CASSSPGRDTGELFF
CDR3nt: TGTGCCAGCAGCTCCCCGGGCAGGGACACCGGGGAGCTGTTTTTT

d_gene: TRBD2
j_gene: TRBJ2-2
v_gene: TRBV4-3
abundance: -
CDR3aa: CASSQGFVQREISTGELFF
CDR3nt: TGCGCCAGCAGCCAAGGGTTTGTACAGCGGGAGATTAGCACCGGGGAGCTGTTTTTT

d_gene: -
j_gene: TRBJ2-1
v_gene: TRBV2
abundance: -
CDR3aa: CASSQRDLRVSYNEQFF
CDR3nt: TGTGCCAGCAGCCAACGTGATCTGCGGGTCTCCTACAATGAGCAGTTCTTC

d_gene: TRBD2
j_gene: TRBJ2-5
v_gene: TRBV7-9
abundance: -
CDR3aa: CASSLYGGGPQETQYF
CDR3nt: TGTGCCAGCAGCTTATACGGCGGGGGGCCTCAAGAGACCCAGTACTTC

d_gene: -
j_gene: TRBJ1-1
v_gene: TRBV5-6
abundance: -
CDR3aa: CASSFEDRNTEAFF
CDR3nt: TGTGCCAGCAGCTTCGAGGACAGAAACACTGAAGCTTTCTTT

d_gene: TRBD1
j_gene: TRBJ1-6
v_gene: TRBV30
abundance: -
CDR3aa: CAWSVLGDSPQKNSPLHF
CDR3nt: TGTGCCTGGAGTGTACTTGGGGACAGCCCACAAAAGAATTCACCCCTCCACTTT

d_gene: -
j_gene: TRBJ2-3
v_gene: TRBV24-1
abundance: -
CDR3aa: CATSDPRQGVDTQYF
CDR3nt: TGTGCCACCAGTGATCCGCGTCAGGGAGTAGATACGCAGTATTTT

d_gene: -
j_gene: TRBJ2-3
v_gene: TRBV19
abundance: -
CDR3aa: CASSRGHITDTQYF
CDR3nt: TGTGCCAGTAGTAGGGGACATATCACAGATACGCAGTATTTT

d_gene: -
j_gene: TRBJ1-2
v_gene: TRBV20-1
abundance: -
CDR3aa: CSAKGPGSNYGYTF
CDR3nt: TGCAGTGCGAAAGGACCAGGAAGTAACTATGGCTACACCTTC

d_gene: -
j_gene: TRBJ2-3
v_gene: TRBV6-5
abundance: -
CDR3aa: CASRVKSTQYF
CDR3nt: TGTGCCAGCAGGGTAAAGTCGACGCAGTATTTT

d_gene: -
j_gene: TRBJ2-2
v_gene: TRBV6-2/TRBV6-3
abundance: -
CDR3aa: CASSSPGRQSGELFF
CDR3nt: TGTGCCAGCAGTTCACCGGGACGCCAGTCCGGGGAGCTGTTTTTT

d_gene: -
j_gene: TRBJ1-1
v_gene: TRBV2
abundance: -
CDR3aa: CASSGQPDTEAFF
CDR3nt: TGTGCCAGCAGTGGACAGCCAGACACTGAAGCTTTCTTT

d_gene: -
j_gene: TRBJ1-5
v_gene: TRBV20-1
abundance: -
CDR3aa: CSARGRGRQPQHF
CDR3nt: TGCAGTGCTAGAGGTCGGGGGCGTCAGCCCCAGCATTTT

d_gene: -
j_gene: TRBJ2-7
v_gene: TRBV3-1
abundance: -
CDR3aa: CASSPRQGGPYEQYF
CDR3nt: TGTGCCAGCAGCCCCCGGCAGGGCGGACCCTACGAGCAGTACTTC

d_gene: -
j_gene: TRBJ1-1
v_gene: TRBV6-2/TRBV6-3
abundance: -
CDR3aa: CASSYSKSTEAFF
CDR3nt: TGTGCCAGCAGTTACTCTAAGAGTACTGAAGCTTTCTTT

d_gene: -
j_gene: TRBJ2-3
v_gene: TRBV29-1
abundance: few
CDR3aa: CSVEQSTDTQYF
CDR3nt: TGCAGCGTTGAGCAGAGCACAGATACGCAGTATTTT

d_gene: TRBD2
j_gene: TRBJ2-7
v_gene: TRBV6-2/TRBV6-3
abundance: -
CDR3aa: CASRTSGSRNEQYF
CDR3nt: TGTGCCAGCAGGACTAGCGGGAGTCGCAACGAGCAGTACTTC

d_gene: -
j_gene: TRBJ1-1
v_gene: TRBV5-6
abundance: once
CDR3aa: CASSSGGRTEAFF
CDR3nt: TGTGCCAGCAGCTCCGGTGGGCGGACTGAAGCTTTCTTT

d_gene: TRBD1
j_gene: TRBJ1-5
v_gene: TRBV2
abundance: -
CDR3aa: CASRARVGQGVYSNQPQHF
CDR3nt: TGTGCCAGCAGGGCCCGCGTCGGACAGGGGGTTTATAGCAATCAGCCCCAGCATTTT

d_gene: -
j_gene: TRBJ2-2
v_gene: TRBV5-1
abundance: once
CDR3aa: CASSSPRYETAAGELFF
CDR3nt: TGCGCCAGCAGCAGCCCACGATATGAGACCGCTGCCGGGGAGCTGTTTTTT

d_gene: TRBD1
j_gene: TRBJ2-6
v_gene: TRBV29-1
abundance: -
CDR3aa: CSVSNRGQSGANVLTF
CDR3nt: TGCAGCGTTTCAAACAGGGGGCAGTCAGGGGCCAACGTCCTGACTTTC

d_gene: -
j_gene: TRBJ2-4
v_gene: TRBV2
abundance: -
CDR3aa: CASRPYTVAKNIQYF
CDR3nt: TGTGCCAGCAGACCTTATACTGTAGCCAAAAACATTCAGTACTTC

d_gene: TRBD2
j_gene: TRBJ2-7
v_gene: TRBV6-2/TRBV6-3
abundance: -
CDR3aa: CASSPGGPSGRTKQYF
CDR3nt: TGTGCCAGCAGTCCCGGCGGTCCTAGCGGGAGGACAAAGCAGTACTTC

d_gene: -
j_gene: TRBJ1-2
v_gene: TRBV18
abundance: -
CDR3aa: CASSPSGDGLKGGYTF
CDR3nt: TGTGCCAGCTCACCGTCCGGCGACGGACTCAAGGGTGGCTACACCTTC

d_gene: TRBD2
j_gene: TRBJ2-7
v_gene: TRBV12-3/TRBV12-4
abundance: -
CDR3aa: CASTRRGGLAGPEQYF
CDR3nt: TGTGCCAGCACCAGAAGAGGGGGACTAGCGGGCCCCGAGCAGTACTTC

d_gene: TRBD2
j_gene: TRBJ2-3
v_gene: TRBV20-1
abundance: -
CDR3aa: CSARDTLAGAIDTQYF
CDR3nt: TGCAGTGCTAGAGATACCCTAGCGGGAGCGATAGATACGCAGTATTTT

d_gene: -
j_gene: TRBJ2-5
v_gene: TRBV2
abundance: once
CDR3aa: CASNRRPGGTQYF
CDR3nt: TGTGCCAGCAATCGACGCCCTGGTGGGACCCAGTACTTC

d_gene: TRBD2
j_gene: TRBJ2-5
v_gene: TRBV5-4
abundance: -
CDR3aa: CASSLAGLAGETQYF
CDR3nt: TGTGCCAGCAGCTTGGCCGGACTAGCAGGAGAGACCCAGTACTTC

d_gene: -
j_gene: TRBJ1-1
v_gene: TRBV12-3/TRBV12-4
abundance: -
CDR3aa: CASLEGNTEAFF
CDR3nt: TGTGCCAGCCTCGAGGGGAACACTGAAGCTTTCTTT

d_gene: TRBD1
j_gene: TRBJ1-1
v_gene: TRBV12-3/TRBV12-4
abundance: -
CDR3aa: CASIQGTGSPRNTEAFF
CDR3nt: TGTGCCAGCATCCAGGGGACAGGGTCCCCCCGGAACACTGAAGCTTTCTTT